The clone carrying this TCR beta chain was detected once. These data come from a study of technical replicates of blood from a few donors. Trimming stripped 3 bases from V and 5 bases from J, with 10 bases between. The CDR3 length is 13 residues. Germline lookup yields CDR1 SGHNT and CDR2 YENEEA. Some clones are missing from TCRdb's copy, which holds only in-frame ones; the method was immunoSEQ multiplex PCR. The sample shows just over 95,000 clones, around 95% of them seen only once. This rearrangement joins TRBV11-3 to TRBJ1-1; D may be TRBD1 (5 bases). Sample: T cells isolated from PBMCs. This TCR was recovered from a human donor in good health. CDR3 in amino acids: CASSFRVGTEAFF. The CDR3 coding sequence is TGTGCCAGCAGCTTCAGGGTCGGGACTGAAGCTTTCTTT.